This T cell receptor beta chain was sequenced in a study of cytomegalovirus exposure and HLA in healthy donors. Germline V CDR1 and CDR2: MNHEY, SVGAGI. The CDR3 is 14 residues long. Between the trimmed V and J ends, which lost 5 bases and 0 bases, there was a span of 8 bases. PCR involved 60 Vbeta and 13 Jbeta primers. Repertoires were generated with immunoSEQ multiplex PCR, while TCRdb's copy carries only in-frame clones and drops some. The data contain 77,000 or so clones, roughly 79% of them singletons. The source material was PBMCs. This clonotype originated in a man aged 40-49 years in good health and CMV-seronegative. The gene calls are TRBV6-5 and TRBJ1-3; D is unresolved. CDR3 protein: CASSGRASGNTIYF. The CDR3 DNA reads TGTGCCAGCAGTGGGAGGGCCTCTGGAAACACCATATATTTT.